This entry features one T cell receptor (beta chain) sequence. The antigen remains undetermined. Germline V gene lookup returns CDR1 SGHRS and CDR2 YFSETQ. The CDR3 contains 15 residues. Trimming removed 0 bases from V and 1 base from J, with 9 bases in between. These data originate in a study of response to subunit inactivated influenza vaccine. Study-wide results and caveats: The study's authors posited that every seasonal influenza vaccination enlists few new T cells.

TCRdb redid the calling of the RT-PCR reads with MiXCR, one entry per CDR3 protein. The table has 710,000 or so distinct CDR3 sequences, approximately 15% seen once. The chain links TRBV5-1 to TRBJ2-3; tentatively, D is TRBD1 (6 bases). Sequenced material: PBMCs from blood, taken approximately 12 days after vaccination. The sequence was obtained from a man aged 50-60 years who received an inactivated influenza vaccine. The DNA of the CDR3 is TGCGCCAGCAGCTTGGGACAGGAGCGCACAGATACGCAGTATTTT. Protein product: CASSLGQERTDTQYF.